This T cell receptor (beta chain) was recovered during a study of glioma-infiltrating T cells after dendritic cell vaccination. Study-level background: Patients received autologous tumor lysate-pulsed dendritic cell vaccination between about 2002 and 2013.

The primer mix had 60 V beta and 13 J beta primers. Profiling relied on immunoSEQ multiplex PCR, and the TCRdb table lists in-frame clones only, not all of them. The sample contains tens of thousands of clones, over 65% of which appear only once. Germline CDR1 is SGHTA and CDR2 is FQGNSA. CDR3 length equals 16 residues. The junction had 4 bases not matched to a gene; V was cut back by 1 base and J by 0 bases. Study findings and constraints: Few patients contributed both blood and tumor specimens.

The count of this clone is one. The antigen is not known. The time point here: after dendritic cell vaccination, including at tumor progression/relapse. The chain couples TRBV7-2 to TRBJ2-3; 7 bases are shared with TRBD2. The TCR comes from a human donor with glioblastoma. Sequencing was performed on blood, taken after dendritic cell vaccination. In DNA form, the CDR3 reads TGTGCCAGCAGCTTAGGAGGTAGCGGGAGCACAGATACGCAGTATTTT. This gives the protein CASSLGGSGSTDTQYF.